The rows below give T cell receptor beta chains drawn from one sample of a study of CD8 T cells in Susac syndrome. TCRdb itself ran the immunoSEQ multiplex PCR reads through MiXCR, one entry per CDR3 protein. Among a few hundred thousand distinct CDR3 sequences listed, 85% were seen once. The sample comprised CD8+ T cells from PBMCs. The receptors here all came from a human donor with multiple sclerosis. CDR3s include the opening cysteine and the closing phenylalanine or tryptophan. The D gene is left open where the match is weak. Clone sizes are given selectively: once, few, many, or a class where the clone is expanded.

size	D	V	J	CDR3	DNA
-	TRBD1	TRBV3-1	TRBJ2-7	CASRHASRTGVSYEQYF	TGTGCCAGCAGGCACGCTTCCCGGACAGGGGTCTCCTACGAGCAGTACTTC
-	TRBD1	TRBV24-1	TRBJ2-2	CAIEQGANTGELFF	TGTGCCATCGAACAGGGGGCGAACACCGGGGAGCTGTTTTTT
-	TRBD1	TRBV5-1	TRBJ1-2	CASSLEQGRGYTF	TGCGCCAGCAGCTTGGAACAGGGGCGAGGCTACACCTTC
-	TRBD1	TRBV28	TRBJ2-7	CASSFGTGGGYEQYF	TGTGCCAGCAGTTTCGGAACAGGGGGCGGTTACGAGCAGTACTTC
-	TRBD1	TRBV7-8	TRBJ2-7	CASSLGTGGHSSYEQYF	TGTGCCAGCAGCTTAGGGACAGGGGGCCACTCATCCTACGAGCAGTACTTC
once	-	TRBV7-9	TRBJ2-3	CASSAPQGKKDTQYF	TGTGCCAGCAGTGCCCCCCAGGGGAAGAAGGATACGCAGTATTTT
-	TRBD1	TRBV19	TRBJ2-4	CASHLTGVGAKNIQYF	TGTGCCTCACACCTCACAGGGGTCGGAGCCAAAAACATTCAGTACTTC
-	TRBD2	TRBV7-9	TRBJ2-3	CASNTRGGTDTQYF	TGTGCCAGCAATACCCGGGGGGGCACAGATACGCAGTATTTT
-	-	TRBV28	TRBJ2-7	CASSLPGLNEQYF	TGTGCCAGCAGTTTGCCGGGGCTTAACGAGCAGTACTTC
-	-	TRBV19	TRBJ1-1	CASSIWTRTNTEAFF	TGTGCCAGTAGTATCTGGACAAGAACTAACACTGAAGCTTTCTTT
-	-	TRBV7-6	TRBJ2-2	CASSPLGGGKGNGELFF	TGTGCCAGCAGCCCCCTTGGTGGCGGGAAGGGTAACGGGGAGCTGTTTTTT
-	-	TRBV6-2/TRBV6-3	TRBJ2-1	CASGLANEQFF	TGTGCCAGCGGTCTTGCGAATGAGCAGTTCTTC
-	-	TRBV4-3	TRBJ1-1	CASSQVPNQGPMNTEAFF	TGCGCCAGCAGCCAAGTCCCAAATCAGGGACCCATGAACACTGAAGCTTTCTTT
-	TRBD1	TRBV25-1	TRBJ2-1	CASSEFGGTGEQFF	TGTGCCAGCAGTGAATTTGGTGGGACAGGAGAGCAGTTCTTC
-	TRBD1	TRBV27	TRBJ1-1	CASSTAQGGPLDTEAFF	TGTGCCAGCAGCACCGCACAGGGGGGGCCTTTGGACACTGAAGCTTTCTTT
-	-	TRBV10-3	TRBJ1-1	CAISEGRVMGTEAFF	TGTGCCATCAGTGAAGGCAGGGTGATGGGCACTGAAGCTTTCTTT
-	-	TRBV4-1	TRBJ2-3	CASSAIFWDTQYF	TGCGCCAGCAGCGCAATTTTTTGGGATACGCAGTATTTT
-	TRBD1	TRBV20-1	TRBJ2-7	CSALDRDGPSITYEQYF	TGCAGTGCCCTGGACAGGGATGGCCCGTCCATCACCTACGAGCAGTACTTC
-	-	TRBV20-1	TRBJ1-2	CRDSGYTF	TGCAGGGACTCTGGCTACACCTTC
-	TRBD2	TRBV6-1	TRBJ2-7	CASSDGTSGFAYEQYF	TGTGCCAGCAGTGATGGGACTAGCGGTTTTGCATACGAGCAGTACTTC
-	-	TRBV20-1	TRBJ2-1	CSAPEVRPIIANEQFF	TGCAGTGCCCCGGAGGTGAGACCAATCATAGCCAATGAGCAGTTCTTC
-	TRBD1	TRBV4-1	TRBJ2-5	CASSQAGTAGETQYF	TGCGCCAGCAGCCAGGCCGGGACAGCAGGGGAGACCCAGTACTTC
-	-	TRBV20-1	TRBJ2-1	CSARETNEQFF	TGCAGTGCTAGAGAGACAAATGAGCAGTTCTTC
-	TRBD2	TRBV7-2	TRBJ2-5	CASSLVAGGRETQYF	TGTGCCAGCAGCTTGGTAGCGGGAGGGAGGGAGACCCAGTACTTC
-	-	TRBV7-2	TRBJ1-6	CASGGKERYRNSPLHF	TGTGCCAGCGGTGGCAAGGAGAGATATAGGAATTCACCCCTCCACTTT
-	-	TRBV14	TRBJ2-3	CASSQDLAGSTDTQYF	TGTGCCAGCAGCCAAGATCTCGCGGGAAGCACAGATACGCAGTATTTT
-	-	TRBV20-1	TRBJ2-7	CSARIRETLLSYEQYF	TGCAGTGCTAGGATCAGGGAGACACTTCTGTCCTACGAGCAGTACTTC
-	-	TRBV20-1	TRBJ1-4	CSARDLQASLALNEKLFF	TGCAGTGCTAGAGATCTGCAGGCCTCTCTCGCTCTCAATGAAAAACTGTTTTTT
once	-	TRBV13	TRBJ2-7	CASSLSGSIIPYEQYF	TGTGCCAGCAGCTTATCCGGGAGCATTATACCCTACGAGCAGTACTTC
-	-	TRBV5-1	TRBJ1-1	CASSLTPGRYGRVNTEAFF	TGCGCCAGCAGCTTGACTCCAGGGCGGTATGGGAGGGTGAACACTGAAGCTTTCTTT
-	-	TRBV6-2/TRBV6-3	TRBJ2-1	CASSILGRTKSYNEQFF	TGTGCCAGCAGTATACTGGGGCGGACGAAGTCCTACAATGAGCAGTTCTTC
-	-	TRBV5-1	TRBJ2-3	CASAAGQDTDTQYF	TGCGCCAGCGCTGCGGGACAAGACACAGATACGCAGTATTTT
-	TRBD1	TRBV27	TRBJ1-6	CASRFGPGGDSPLHF	TGTGCCAGCAGATTCGGACCAGGGGGTGATTCACCCCTCCACTTT